Only a few counts were recorded for the clone carrying this T cell receptor beta chain. Its specificity is unknown. What was sequenced were expressed TCRB transcripts, since all of the isolated RNA had been reverse transcribed. The average read count of naive, central memory and regulatory T cell samples was about 3.57 million. Assay: immunoSEQ multiplex PCR; the TCRdb copy retains only in-frame clones and omits some. The table includes 350,000 to 450,000 clones, over 12% detected once. This CDR3 has 14 amino acids. Trimming cost V 5 bases and J 5 bases, with 15 bases left between them. Germline V gene data show CDR1 as SGHTA and CDR2 as FQGTGA. This entry belongs to a study of beta chain features in type 1 diabetes. Study observations and caveats: Among patients with Type 1 diabetes, TCRB CDR3s were moderately but significantly shorter in every one of the four CD4+ subsets. TCRB rearrangement may or may not be influenced by HLA type; here this remained unresolved.

The receptor was derived from a woman aged 18 to 35 in good health. The chain is built from TRBV7-3 and TRBJ1-2; D is possibly TRBD1 (6 bases). Input material: naive CD4+ T cells from blood. CDR3 residues: CASSVTGTSYGYTF. The CDR3, as DNA: TGTGCCAGCAGCGTCACGGGGACATCATATGGCTACACCTTC.